The 15 T cell receptor beta chains presented below share a single source sample, sequenced in a study of a mutant IDH1 vaccine in newly diagnosed glioma. Assay used: immunoSEQ multiplex PCR; TCRdb lists only in-frame clones, some missing. Of just under 70,000 clones listed, roughly 80% were seen once; the top ten hold 12%. Documented time point: week 35, safety follow-up. The content of each vaccine dose was 300 ug of mutant IDH1 20-mer peptide, and topical imiquimod accompanied it. No cognate antigen is known for these TCRs. Sequenced material: PBMCs, taken from a glioma patient whose treatment included an IDH1 peptide vaccine. The receptors here all came from a man between 18 and 29 years old with glioma.

This clone was seen a handful of times. Here the CDR3 reads CSARRDTEAFF. The CDR3 DNA sequence: TGCAGCGCTCGCCGGGACACTGAAGCTTTCTTT. This chain joins TRBV29-1 and TRBJ1-1; D is ambiguous. V lost 7 bases, J lost 3 bases, and 9 bases lay in between. CDR3 length equals 11 residues. The germline CDR1 and CDR2 sequences are SQVTM and ANQGSEA.

The rearrangement uses TRBV30 and TRBJ2-7, with 7 bases lining up with TRBD1. Germline lookup yields CDR1 GTSNPN and CDR2 SVGIG (reference sequence). The J segment lost 3 bases and the V segment lost 2 bases, leaving 10 bases of the junction unmatched. There are 15 residues in the CDR3. The CDR3 DNA is TGTGCCTGGAGTCTTGACAGGGTGCATTTCTACGAGCAGTACTTC. Residues: CAWSLDRVHFYEQYF.

This CDR3 reads CAWSVSGQGTRNEKLFF. The DNA for the CDR3 is TGTGCCTGGAGTGTATCGGGACAGGGCACGAGGAATGAAAAACTGTTTTTT. V is TRBV30 and J is TRBJ1-4; TRBD1 agrees at 9 bases. CDR1 and CDR2 from the germline V gene are GTSNPN and SVGIG (reference sequence). This CDR3 contains 17 residues. The ends lost 0 bases at V and 5 bases at J; junction bases unmatched: 10.

The chain couples TRBV19 to TRBJ2-7; 11 nucleotides match TRBD1. Germline CDR1 and CDR2: LNHDA and SQIVND (reference sequence). After removal of 9 bases from V and 5 bases from J, the junction contained 9 bases not matched to a gene. This CDR3 has 14 residues. Written as DNA, the CDR3 is TGTGCCAGCTACATCGGGACAGGGGGTAACGAGCAGTACTTC. Translating gives CASYIGTGGNEQYF. Full variable domain (rest looked up from reference TRBV19 and TRBJ2-7): DGGITQSPKYLFRKEGQNVTLSCEQNLNHDAMYWYRQDPGQGLRLIYYSQIVNDFQKGDIAEGYSVSREKKESFPLTVTSAQKNPTAFYLCASYIGTGGNEQYFGPGTRLTVT.

The chain is built from TRBV7-2 and TRBJ2-3, with 9 bases lining up with TRBD2. Germline assignment: CDR1 SGHTA and CDR2 FQGNSA. With V trimmed by 6 bases and J by 2 bases, 9 bases remained unmatched. This CDR3 contains 16 residues. In nucleotides, the CDR3 is TGTGCCAGCAGGGAAGTCGGCGGGGGGGTCACAGATACGCAGTATTTT. Translated, it gives CASREVGGGVTDTQYF.

This sequence joins TRBV9 and TRBJ2-7, with a weak D call TRBD2 (6 bases). The CDR3 is made up of 15 amino acids. Germline V gene lookup returns CDR1 SGDLS and CDR2 YYNGEE. The V end was cut by 4 bases, the J end by 3 bases, with 17 bases between. The CDR3 is CASSPLVGGNYEQYF. The CDR3 DNA is TGTGCCAGCAGCCCCCTTGTGGGGGGAAACTACGAGCAGTACTTC.

By sample share, this clone is large (0.1 to 1%). V usage is TRBV21-1 and J usage is TRBJ1-1. TRBV21-1 is annotated as a pseudogene. The length of the CDR3 is 14 residues. The CDR3 sequence: CASSKGPGGTEAFF. Written as DNA, the CDR3 is TGTGCCAGCAGCAAAGGGCCAGGAGGCACTGAAGCTTTCTTT.

The chain is built from TRBV10-3 and TRBJ1-2, with D possibly matching TRBD1 (5 bases). Germline V gene sequence: CDR1 ENHRY, CDR2 SYGVKD. The CDR3 covers 14 residues. V lost 8 bases and J 3 bases, leaving 16 bases between the germline ends. CDR3 loop: CAISERGSYYGYTF. Here the CDR3 DNA reads TGTGCCATCTCTGAGCGGGGGTCATACTATGGCTACACCTTC.

The sample holds one count of this clone. The chain uses TRBV6-5 and TRBJ2-7; the D is unclear. Germline V gives CDR1 MNHEY, CDR2 SVGAGI. Between the trimmed V and J ends, which lost 9 bases and 2 bases, there was a span of 11 bases. The CDR3 consists of 12 residues. The CDR3 bases are TGTGCCAGAGAGGTGGCAGCCTACGAGCAGTACTTC. It yields the protein CAREVAAYEQYF.

The CDR3, as DNA: TGTGCCACCAGCCTGACCGGGGCGTTACAGTTCTTC. This gives the protein CATSLTGALQFF. This sequence joins TRBV15 and TRBJ2-1; D might be TRBD1 or TRBD2, each matching 5 bases. The CDR3 is 12 residues long. Germline CDR1 is LNHNV and CDR2 is YYDKDF (reference sequence). Deletions cut 5 bases from V and 13 bases from J, with 15 bases between. Based on the CDR3 plus reference TRBV15 and TRBJ2-1, the full variable domain is DAMVIQNPRYQVTQFGKPVTLSCSQTLNHNVMYWYQQKSSQAPKLLFHYYDKDFNNEADTPDNFQSRRPNTSFCFLDIRSPGLGDTAMYLCATSLTGALQFFGPGTRLTVL.

This chain joins TRBV4-1 and TRBJ1-4; D may be TRBD1 (5 bases). V lost 4 bases to trimming and J lost 2 bases, with 14 bases between them. Germline assignment: CDR1 MGHRA and CDR2 YSYEKL. This CDR3 contains 16 residues. The CDR3 DNA is TGCGCCAGCAGCCGGGGAGACAGAGCCACTAATGAAAAACTGTTTTTT. It encodes CASSRGDRATNEKLFF.

The chain is built from TRBV9 and TRBJ2-5; D perhaps matches TRBD2 (6 bases). CDR1 SGDLS and CDR2 YYNGEE come from the germline V gene. The CDR3 spans 14 residues. V shed 3 bases and J shed 5 bases, with 14 bases lying between them. This chain's CDR3 is CASSASPGEETQYF. In nucleotides, the CDR3 is TGTGCCAGCAGCGCCTCCCCGGGGGAGGAGACCCAGTACTTC.

A remark on this clone: Sequence at one end of the junction differs from germline and may be a read error. This chain's CDR3 is CASSHSATGESYEQHF. The DNA for the CDR3 is TGCGCCAGCAGCCATTCGGCCACAGGGGAGTCCTACGAGCAGCACTTC. The chain employs TRBV4-3 and TRBJ2-5; 7 bases are a match to TRBD1. Germline CDR1 and CDR2: LGHNA and YSLEER. The CDR3 sequence is 16 residues long.

J is TRBJ2-7 and V is TRBV30; D call uncertain. Trimming left V 1 base short and J 5 bases short, with 6 bases between. Germline loops: CDR1 GTSNPN, CDR2 SVGIG (reference sequence). The CDR3 extends over 11 amino acids. The CDR3, as DNA: TGTGCCTGGAGTGGCCTCCACGAGCAGTACTTC. This encodes CAWSGLHEQYF.

The chain couples TRBV30 to TRBJ2-5; D remains unclear. Germline values: CDR1 GTSNPN, CDR2 SVGIG (reference sequence). V gave up 3 bases and J gave up 1 base, with 12 bases separating them. The CDR3 spans 14 residues. CDR3 sequence: CAWRGWATQETQYF. The CDR3 DNA follows: TGTGCCTGGAGGGGGTGGGCCACCCAAGAGACCCAGTACTTC. The complete variable domain, with remaining parts taken from reference TRBV30 and TRBJ2-5, reads SQTIHQWPATLVQPVGSPLSLECTVEGTSNPNLYWYRQAAGRGLQLLFYSVGIGQISSEVPQNLSASRPQDRQFILSSKKLLLSDSGFYLCAWRGWATQETQYFGPGTRLLVL.